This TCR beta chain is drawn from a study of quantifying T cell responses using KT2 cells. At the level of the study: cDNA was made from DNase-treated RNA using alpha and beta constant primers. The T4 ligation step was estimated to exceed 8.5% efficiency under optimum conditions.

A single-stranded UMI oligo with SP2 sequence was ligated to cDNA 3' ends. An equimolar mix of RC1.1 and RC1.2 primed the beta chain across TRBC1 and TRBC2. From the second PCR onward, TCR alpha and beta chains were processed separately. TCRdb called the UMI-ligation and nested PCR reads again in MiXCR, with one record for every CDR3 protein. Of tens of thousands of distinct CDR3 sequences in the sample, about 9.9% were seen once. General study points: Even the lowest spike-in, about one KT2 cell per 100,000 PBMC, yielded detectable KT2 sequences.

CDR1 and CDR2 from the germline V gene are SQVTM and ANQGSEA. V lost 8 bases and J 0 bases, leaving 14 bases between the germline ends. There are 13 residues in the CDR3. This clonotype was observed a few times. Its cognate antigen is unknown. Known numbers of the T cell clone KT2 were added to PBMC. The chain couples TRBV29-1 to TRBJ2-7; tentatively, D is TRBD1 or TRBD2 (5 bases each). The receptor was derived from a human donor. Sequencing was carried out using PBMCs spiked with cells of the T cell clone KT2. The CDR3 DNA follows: TGCAGCATCCGGGACCCAAGCTCCTACGAGCAGTACTTC. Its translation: CSIRDPSSYEQYF.